This record concerns one T cell receptor beta chain sequence. The table came from immunoSEQ multiplex PCR; TCRdb's copy has only in-frame clones and leaves some out. This sample has tens of thousands of clones, with around nine tenths found just once. Germline CDR1 LNHDA, CDR2 SQIVND (reference sequence). The V and J ends lost 3 bases and 7 bases respectively, with 15 bases between them. The CDR3 contains 14 residues. The sample comes from a study of T cell changes during pregnancy in multiple sclerosis. The chain links TRBV19 to TRBJ1-2, with TRBD1 as a possible D gene (5 bases). The input for sequencing was peripheral blood, taken after pregnancy. The clonotype originates from a female donor with multiple sclerosis, enrolled in a pregnancy study. The CDR3 loop reads CASSIPDGATGYTF. The CDR3 region has the DNA TGTGCCAGTAGTATTCCGGATGGGGCGACTGGCTACACCTTC.